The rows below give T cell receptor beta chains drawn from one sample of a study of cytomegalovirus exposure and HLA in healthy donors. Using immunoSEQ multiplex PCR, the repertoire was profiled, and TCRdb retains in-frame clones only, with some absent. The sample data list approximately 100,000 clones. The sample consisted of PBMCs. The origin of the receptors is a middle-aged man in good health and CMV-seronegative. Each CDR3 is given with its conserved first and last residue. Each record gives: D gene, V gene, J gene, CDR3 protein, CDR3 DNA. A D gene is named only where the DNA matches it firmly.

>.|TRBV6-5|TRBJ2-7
CASGVRGHEQYF
TGTGCCAGCGGAGTTAGGGGCCACGAGCAGTACTTC
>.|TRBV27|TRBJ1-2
CASSLTTGSHGYTF
TGTGCCAGCAGTTTAACCACAGGGTCCCATGGCTACACCTTC
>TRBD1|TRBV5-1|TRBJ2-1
CASSTDRADNEQFF
TGCGCCAGCAGCACTGACAGGGCGGACAATGAGCAGTTCTTC
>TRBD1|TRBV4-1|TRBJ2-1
CASRDRVEQFF
TGCGCCAGCAGGGACAGGGTTGAGCAGTTCTTC
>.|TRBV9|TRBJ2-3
CASSATTGSYTQYF
TGTGCCAGCAGCGCCACCACAGGGTCCTATACGCAGTATTTT
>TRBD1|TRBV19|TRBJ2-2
CASSMDRPSNTGELFF
TGTGCCAGTAGTATGGACAGGCCCTCGAACACCGGGGAGCTGTTTTTT
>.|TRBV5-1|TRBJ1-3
CASSLAGGSGNTIYF
TGCGCCAGCAGCTTGGCCGGGGGCTCTGGAAACACCATATATTTT
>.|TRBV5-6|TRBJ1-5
CASSFWGLSNQPQHF
TGTGCCAGCAGCTTCTGGGGGCTTAGCAATCAGCCCCAGCATTTT
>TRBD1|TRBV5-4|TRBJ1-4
CASSLQGGEKLFF
TGTGCCAGCAGCTTGCAGGGGGGTGAAAAACTGTTTTTT
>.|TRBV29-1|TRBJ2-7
CSVRVGSYEQYF
TGCAGCGTCCGGGTCGGGTCCTACGAGCAGTACTTC
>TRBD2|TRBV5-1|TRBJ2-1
CASSLIPSGTYNEQFF
TGCGCCAGCAGCTTGATCCCTAGCGGGACCTACAATGAGCAGTTCTTC
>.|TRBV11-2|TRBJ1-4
CASRRMNEKLFF
TGTGCCAGCAGGCGCATGAATGAAAAACTGTTTTTT
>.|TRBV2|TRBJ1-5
CASSIRRVVNQPQHF
TGTGCCAGCAGTATACGCCGGGTGGTAAATCAGCCCCAGCATTTT
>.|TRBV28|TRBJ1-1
CASSLSGSHTEAFF
TGTGCCAGCAGTTTATCGGGTTCCCACACTGAAGCTTTCTTT
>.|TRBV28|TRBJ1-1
CAIQGLGTEAFF
TGTGCCATCCAGGGATTAGGGACTGAAGCTTTCTTT
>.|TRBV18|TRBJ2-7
CASSPQGTAYEQYF
TGTGCCAGCTCACCGCAGGGGACCGCGTACGAGCAGTACTTC
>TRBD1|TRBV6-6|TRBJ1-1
CASSRQGGTEAFF
TGTGCCAGCAGTCGACAGGGGGGCACTGAAGCTTTCTTT
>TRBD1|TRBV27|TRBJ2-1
CASSFGTGGYREQFF
TGTGCCAGCAGTTTCGGGACAGGGGGGTATCGGGAGCAGTTCTTC
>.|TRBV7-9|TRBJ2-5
CASSLTGSAIETQYF
TGTGCCAGCAGCTTAACAGGGTCAGCTATAGAGACCCAGTACTTC
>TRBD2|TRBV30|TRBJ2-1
CAWRSIAGSSYNEQFF
TGTGCCTGGAGAAGTATAGCGGGCAGCTCCTACAATGAGCAGTTCTTC
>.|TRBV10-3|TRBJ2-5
CAISGDYQETQYF
TGTGCCATCAGTGGTGACTACCAAGAGACCCAGTACTTC
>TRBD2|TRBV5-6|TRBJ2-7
CASSLEAAGAYEQYF
TGTGCCAGCAGCTTGGAGGCAGCGGGGGCCTACGAGCAGTACTTC
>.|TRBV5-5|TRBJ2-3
CASSFKIDSFTDTQYF
TGTGCCAGCAGCTTTAAGATCGACAGCTTCACAGATACGCAGTATTTT
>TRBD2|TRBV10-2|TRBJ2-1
CASNMRGGYNEQFF
TGCGCCAGCAACATGCGGGGGGGATACAATGAGCAGTTCTTC
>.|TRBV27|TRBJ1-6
CASSLLTTDNSPLHF
TGTGCCAGCAGTTTATTGACAACCGATAATTCACCCCTCCACTTT
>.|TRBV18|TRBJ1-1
CASSLFSYGEHNTEAFF
TGTGCCAGCTCACTTTTTAGTTATGGGGAGCATAACACTGAAGCTTTCTTT
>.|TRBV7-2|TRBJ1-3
CASSPPDSSGNTIYF
TGTGCCAGCAGCCCCCCCGACAGCTCTGGAAACACCATATATTTT
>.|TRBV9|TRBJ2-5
CASSEQGWETQYF
TGTGCCAGCAGCGAACAGGGTTGGGAGACCCAGTACTTC
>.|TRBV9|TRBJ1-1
CASSVEVGEAFF
TGTGCCAGCAGCGTCGAGGTGGGTGAAGCTTTCTTT
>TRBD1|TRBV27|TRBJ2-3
CASSLSTGYTDTQYF
TGTGCCAGCAGTTTATCGACAGGGTACACAGATACGCAGTATTTT
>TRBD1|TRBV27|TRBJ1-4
CASSRGTGQTNEKLFF
TGTGCCAGCAGCCGAGGGACAGGGCAAACTAATGAAAAACTGTTTTTT
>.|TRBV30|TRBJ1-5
CAWTGGSNQPQHF
TGTGCCTGGACGGGGGGTAGCAATCAGCCCCAGCATTTT
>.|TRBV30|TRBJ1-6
CAWDPLRGRSPLHF
TGTGCCTGGGACCCCCTCAGGGGACGATCACCCCTCCACTTT
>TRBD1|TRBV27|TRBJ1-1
CASSPISGTEEAFF
TGTGCCAGCAGCCCTATTTCCGGGACAGAGGAAGCTTTCTTT
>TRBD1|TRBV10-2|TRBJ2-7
CASSPRTGGPYEQYF
TGCGCCAGCAGTCCGAGGACAGGGGGTCCCTACGAGCAGTACTTC
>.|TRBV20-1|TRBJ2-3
CSAGAADTQYF
TGCAGTGCAGGGGCCGCAGATACGCAGTATTTT
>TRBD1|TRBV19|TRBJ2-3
CASSVPGQGASDTQYF
TGTGCCAGTAGTGTACCGGGACAGGGGGCCTCAGATACGCAGTATTTT
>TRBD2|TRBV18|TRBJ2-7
CASSGLSGSFDEQYF
TGTGCCAGCTCAGGGCTGAGCGGGAGCTTCGACGAGCAGTACTTC
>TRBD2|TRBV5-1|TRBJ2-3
CASSPGLAGADTQYF
TGCGCCAGCAGCCCGGGACTAGCGGGAGCAGATACGCAGTATTTT
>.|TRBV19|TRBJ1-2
CASSNRATGGYTF
TGTGCCAGTAGTAACCGGGCCACGGGGGGCTACACCTTC
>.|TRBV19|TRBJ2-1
CASSIGGGRGSYNEQFF
TGTGCCAGTAGTATAGGAGGTGGCAGGGGATCCTACAATGAGCAGTTCTTC
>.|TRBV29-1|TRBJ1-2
CSVYNTGVGYTF
TGCAGCGTTTACAACACCGGGGTAGGCTACACCTTC
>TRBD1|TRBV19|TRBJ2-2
CASTDRGNTGELFF
TGTGCCAGTACTGACAGGGGGAACACCGGGGAGCTGTTTTTT
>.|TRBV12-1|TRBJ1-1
CASSSEITTGPNTEAFF
TGTGCCAGCAGCTCCGAAATCACGACAGGCCCGAACACTGAAGCTTTCTTT
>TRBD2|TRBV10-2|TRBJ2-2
CASSGLAVTGELFF
TGCGCCAGCAGTGGCCTAGCGGTAACCGGGGAGCTGTTTTTT
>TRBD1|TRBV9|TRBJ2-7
CASSDGQGSVYEQYF
TGTGCCAGCAGTGACGGACAGGGAAGTGTTTACGAGCAGTACTTC
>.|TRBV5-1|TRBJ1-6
CASRDSNSPLHF
TGCGCCAGCAGGGACAGCAATTCACCCCTCCACTTT
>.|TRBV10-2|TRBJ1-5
CASSETSGLLNQPQHF
TGCGCCAGCAGTGAGACGTCAGGGTTACTCAATCAGCCCCAGCATTTT
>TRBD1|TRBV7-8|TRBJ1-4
CASSEGQGGTNEKLFF
TGTGCCAGCAGCGAAGGACAGGGGGGAACTAATGAAAAACTGTTTTTT
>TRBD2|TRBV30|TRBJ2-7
CAWSIAGISYEQYF
TGTGCCTGGAGTATAGCGGGGATATCCTACGAGCAGTACTTC
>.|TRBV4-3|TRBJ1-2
CASSPSGGNYGYTF
TGCGCCAGCAGCCCTTCGGGGGGTAACTATGGCTACACCTTC
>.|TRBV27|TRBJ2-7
CASSLTASNEQYF
TGTGCCAGCAGTTTAACAGCTTCCAACGAGCAGTACTTC
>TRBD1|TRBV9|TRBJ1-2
CASSVGAGTGSYGYTF
TGTGCCAGCAGCGTAGGGGCTGGGACAGGGAGTTATGGCTACACCTTC